Each of the 8 T cell receptor beta chains below was sequenced from the same sample in a study of T cell responses to AZD1222 COVID-19 vaccine. Generated by immunoSEQ multiplex PCR, the TCRdb table keeps only in-frame clones and is missing some. The repertoire consists of about 54,000 clones, with 80% to 90% occurring once and the leading ten covering roughly 15%. Here the sequenced sample was peripheral blood, taken 28 days after the second AZD1222 dose. These receptors were obtained from an adult who received the AZD1222 COVID-19 vaccine.

V gene TRBV2 combines with J gene TRBJ2-3; TRBD2 is a possible D gene (6 bases). The CDR3 contains 16 residues. The germline gives CDR1 SNHLY, CDR2 FYNNEI. Trimming cost V 6 bases and J 2 bases, with 18 bases left between them. DNA of the CDR3: TGTGCCAGCAGACAACGTTGGAGGGGTGCCACAGATACGCAGTATTTT. This encodes CASRQRWRGATDTQYF.

This clone was counted a single time. The chain joins TRBV19 to TRBJ2-4; D remains ambiguous. CDR3 size: 14 residues. Trimming left V 3 bases short and J 6 bases short, with 12 bases between. Per germline, CDR1 LNHDA and CDR2 SQIVND (reference sequence). The CDR3 region has the DNA TGTGCCAGTAGTATCCGGGTCCGGGTAAACATTCAGTACTTC. It specifies CASSIRVRVNIQYF.

The rearrangement joins TRBV30 to TRBJ1-5; D gene uncertain. The CDR3 is 14 amino acids. The ends were cut back, 5 bases at V and 3 bases at J, with 14 bases in the middle. The germline gives CDR1 GTSNPN, CDR2 SVGIG (reference sequence). CDR3 region: CAWGEEGPNQPQHF. As DNA, the CDR3 is TGTGCCTGGGGGGAGGAGGGCCCCAATCAGCCCCAGCATTTT.

J is TRBJ1-6 and V is TRBV30, with D possibly being TRBD1 (6 bases). In germline, CDR1 is GTSNPN, CDR2 SVGIG (reference sequence). V gave up 2 bases and J gave up 1 base, with 15 bases separating them. The CDR3 sequence is 17 residues long. The CDR3: CAWSTPRGGSYNSPLHF. The CDR3 bases are TGTGCCTGGAGTACCCCTCGAGGGGGTTCCTATAATTCACCCCTCCACTTT.

This chain uses TRBV7-9 with TRBJ2-3; TRBD1 might be the D (5 bases). CDR3 length equals 15 residues. CDR1 SEHNR and CDR2 FQNEAQ come from the germline V gene (reference sequence). The germline V and J ends were trimmed by 2 bases and 5 bases, with 14 bases remaining between them. CDR3 region: CASSLPLGRGDTQYF. CDR3 in DNA: TGTGCCAGCAGCTTACCGCTAGGTAGGGGAGATACGCAGTATTTT.

V gene TRBV5-4 combines with J gene TRBJ2-1; D may be TRBD2 (5 bases). Trimming pared 5 bases from V and 0 bases from J, leaving 12 bases between. The CDR3 is 15 amino acids. The germline gives CDR1 SGHNT, CDR2 YYREEE (reference sequence). The CDR3: CASSPTTSSYNEQFF. In DNA form, the CDR3 reads TGTGCCAGCAGTCCGACTACGAGCTCCTACAATGAGCAGTTCTTC.

This chain uses TRBV27 with TRBJ2-4; either TRBD1 or TRBD2 may fit D (7 bases each). Germline assignment: CDR1 MNHEY and CDR2 SMNVEV (reference sequence). CDR3 size: 14 residues. V was clipped by 5 bases and J by 8 bases, with 16 bases between them. The CDR3 DNA sequence: TGTGCCAGCAGTGGGGTGACAGGGAGGGACATTCAGTACTTC. Amino acids: CASSGVTGRDIQYF.

The rearrangement links TRBV24-1 to TRBJ2-5; the D call may be TRBD1 or TRBD2 (5 bases each). The ends were cut back, 4 bases at V and 1 base at J, with 9 bases in the middle. This CDR3 comprises 14 residues. Germline V gene data show CDR1 as KGHDR and CDR2 as SFDVKD. The CDR3 sequence: CATSESGAQETQYF. The CDR3 nucleotides are TGTGCCACCAGTGAATCCGGGGCCCAAGAGACCCAGTACTTC.